This is a list of T cell receptor beta chains from one sample in a study of T cell responses to AZD1222 COVID-19 vaccine. TCRdb's table, derived via immunoSEQ multiplex PCR, lists solely in-frame clones and lacks some. The sample includes roughly 120,000 clones, about 89% of them seen just once. The sequencing used peripheral blood, collected on day 0 of AZD1222 vaccination. These receptors were obtained from an adult in good health. The CDR3 runs from the conserved cysteine through the conserved F or W. The D gene is left open where the match is weak. Some rows mark clone size as missing; the rest say once, few, many or name a class of expanded clone.

CASSTRQGGLTEQFF | TGTGCCAGCAGCACCCGGCAGGGCGGCCTTACTGAGCAGTTCTTC | TRBJ2-1 | TRBV9 | . | 15 | .
CASSIYPGQETQYF | TGTGCCAGTAGTATATACCCGGGACAAGAGACCCAGTACTTC | TRBJ2-5 | TRBV19 | . | 14 | .
CAWSTGRLAGPSGEEQFF | TGTGCCTGGAGTACAGGACGGCTAGCGGGACCTTCGGGGGAAGAGCAGTTCTTC | TRBJ2-1 | TRBV30 | . | 18 | TRBD2
CASSASPIQETQYF | TGTGCCAGCAGCGCAAGCCCGATACAAGAGACCCAGTACTTC | TRBJ2-5 | TRBV11-2 | . | 14 | .
CASSLIGGAGETQYF | TGTGCCAGCAGTTTAATAGGGGGCGCGGGTGAGACCCAGTACTTC | TRBJ2-5 | TRBV27 | . | 15 | TRBD1
CASSRNRVSNTGELFF | TGTGCCAGCAGCCGTAACAGGGTTTCGAACACCGGGGAGCTGTTTTTT | TRBJ2-2 | TRBV7-8 | once | 16 | .
CASSLISYEQYF | TGTGCCAGCAGTTTAATAAGCTACGAGCAGTACTTC | TRBJ2-7 | TRBV12-3/TRBV12-4 | . | 12 | .
CASSLKTGLGTDTQYF | TGTGCCAGCAGCTTAAAGACGGGGCTGGGGACAGATACGCAGTATTTT | TRBJ2-3 | TRBV7-3 | . | 16 | .
CASSQNEGYGYTF | TGTGCCAGCAGCCAAAATGAGGGTTATGGCTACACCTTC | TRBJ1-2 | TRBV6-5 | . | 13 | .
CASSHLDYGYTF | TGTGCCAGCAGCCATCTGGACTATGGCTACACCTTC | TRBJ1-2 | TRBV11-3 | . | 12 | .
CASSLGNTGELFF | TGTGCCAGCAGCTTAGGAAACACCGGGGAGCTGTTTTTT | TRBJ2-2 | TRBV7-3 | . | 13 | .
CASSIRGGRGVSNQPQHF | TGTGCCAGTAGTATAAGGGGAGGGCGCGGGGTAAGCAATCAGCCCCAGCATTTT | TRBJ1-5 | TRBV19 | . | 18 | .
CASSPGDRAKKTEAFF | TGCGCCAGCAGCCCCGGGGACAGGGCTAAAAAGACTGAAGCTTTCTTT | TRBJ1-1 | TRBV5-1 | . | 16 | TRBD1
CASSPGGRWQPQHF | TGTGCCAGCAGCCCAGGGGGCCGATGGCAGCCCCAGCATTTT | TRBJ1-5 | TRBV28 | . | 14 | TRBD1
CASSLRVPGQGYEAFF | TGTGCCAGCAGCCTCCGGGTCCCGGGACAGGGATATGAAGCTTTCTTT | TRBJ1-1 | TRBV2 | . | 16 | TRBD1
CASSLKRAGVNEQFF | TGCGCCAGCAGCTTGAAGAGGGCAGGGGTCAATGAGCAGTTCTTC | TRBJ2-1 | TRBV5-1 | . | 15 | .
CASSLRTATDTQYF | TGCGCCAGCAGCTTGAGAACAGCCACAGATACGCAGTATTTT | TRBJ2-3 | TRBV5-1 | . | 14 | .
CASRGGAEAFF | TGTGCCTCACGAGGGGGAGCTGAAGCTTTCTTT | TRBJ1-1 | TRBV10-3 | few | 11 | .
CASSLGSQGFGYGYTF | TGCGCCAGCAGCTTGGGATCACAGGGATTCGGCTATGGCTACACCTTC | TRBJ1-2 | TRBV5-1 | . | 16 | .
CASSFTRGSSYEQYF | TGTGCCAGCAGCTTCACGAGGGGGAGCTCCTACGAGCAGTACTTC | TRBJ2-7 | TRBV7-9 | . | 15 | .
CASSPRPGQKEQYF | TGTGCCAGCAGTCCCAGGCCGGGACAAAAGGAGCAGTACTTC | TRBJ2-7 | TRBV2 | . | 14 | .
CASSTSGRVGEQFF | TGCGCCAGCAGCACAAGCGGGAGGGTCGGGGAGCAGTTCTTC | TRBJ2-1 | TRBV5-1 | . | 14 | TRBD2
CAAGTDSNQPQHF | TGTGCCGCCGGGACAGATAGCAATCAGCCCCAGCATTTT | TRBJ1-5 | TRBV30 | . | 13 | TRBD1
CASSYLPGNTEAFF | TGTGCCAGCAGTTACTTACCAGGGAACACTGAAGCTTTCTTT | TRBJ1-1 | TRBV6-5 | . | 14 | .
CASSVTGWTEAFF | TGTGCCAGCAGCGTGACAGGGTGGACTGAAGCTTTCTTT | TRBJ1-1 | TRBV9 | . | 13 | TRBD1
CASSLGDPYGYTF | TGTGCCAGCAGCTTAGGGGATCCCTATGGCTACACCTTC | TRBJ1-2 | TRBV7-8 | . | 13 | .